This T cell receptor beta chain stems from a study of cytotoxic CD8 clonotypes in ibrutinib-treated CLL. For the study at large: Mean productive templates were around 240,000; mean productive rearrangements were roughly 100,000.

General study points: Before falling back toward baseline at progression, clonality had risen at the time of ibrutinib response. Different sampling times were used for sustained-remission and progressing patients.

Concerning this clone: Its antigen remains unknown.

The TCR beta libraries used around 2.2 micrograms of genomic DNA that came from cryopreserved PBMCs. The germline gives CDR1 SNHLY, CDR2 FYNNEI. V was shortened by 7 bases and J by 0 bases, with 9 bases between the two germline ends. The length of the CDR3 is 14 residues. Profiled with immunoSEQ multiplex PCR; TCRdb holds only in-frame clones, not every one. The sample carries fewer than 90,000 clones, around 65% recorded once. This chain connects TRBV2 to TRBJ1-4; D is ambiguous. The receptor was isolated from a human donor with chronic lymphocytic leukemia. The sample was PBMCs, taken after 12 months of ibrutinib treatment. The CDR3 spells CASTEITTNEKLFF. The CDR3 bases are TGTGCCAGCACGGAGATTACAACTAATGAAAAACTGTTTTTT.